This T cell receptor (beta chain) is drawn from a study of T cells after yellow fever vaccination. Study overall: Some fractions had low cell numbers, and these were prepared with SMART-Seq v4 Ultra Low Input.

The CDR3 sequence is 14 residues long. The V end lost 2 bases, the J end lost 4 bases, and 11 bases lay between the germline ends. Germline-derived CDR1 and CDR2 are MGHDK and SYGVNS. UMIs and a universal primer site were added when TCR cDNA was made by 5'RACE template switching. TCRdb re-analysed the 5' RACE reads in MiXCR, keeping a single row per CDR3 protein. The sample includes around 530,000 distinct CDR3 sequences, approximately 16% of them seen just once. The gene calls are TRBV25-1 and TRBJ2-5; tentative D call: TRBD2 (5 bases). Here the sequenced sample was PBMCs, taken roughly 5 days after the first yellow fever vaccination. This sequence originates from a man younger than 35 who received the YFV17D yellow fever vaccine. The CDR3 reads CASSEIYGIETQYF. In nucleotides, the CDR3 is TGTGCCAGCAGTGAAATTTACGGGATAGAGACCCAGTACTTC.